These 9 T cell receptor beta chains were all obtained from the same sample, sequenced in a study of CD8 T cells in ankylosing spondylitis. Study results and caveats: Seemingly characteristic of ankylosing spondylitis blood was a TCR beta motif consisting of about 8 highly homologous variants.

MiXCR, run by TCRdb on the 5' RACE reads, gives a single entry per CDR3 protein. The table shows about 840,000 distinct CDR3 sequences, with approximately 12% occurring only once. No antigens are known for them. The sequenced sample was blood, either unsorted or a sorted T cell fraction (not recorded which). Source of these receptors: a male donor with ankylosing spondylitis.

This clonotype was seen ten or more times. The chain employs TRBV5-1 and TRBJ2-3; 7 nucleotides match TRBD1. This CDR3 contains 16 residues. Trimming took 4 bases from V and 3 from J; bases not matched to a gene: 11. Germline CDR1 is SGHRS and CDR2 is YFSETQ. CDR3 protein: CASSPGTDFGTDTQYF. CDR3 in DNA: TGCGCCAGCAGCCCGGGGACAGACTTCGGGACAGATACGCAGTATTTT.

The chain employs TRBV7-9 and TRBJ2-1; no definite D call. V lost 7 bases to trimming and J lost 9 bases, with 13 bases between them. The CDR3 has 12 residues. Germline CDR1 is SEHNR and CDR2 is FQNEAQ (reference sequence). The CDR3 is CASITDRGEQFF. For the CDR3, the DNA is TGTGCCAGCATAACCGATCGCGGTGAGCAGTTCTTC.

This clonotype has just a few counts. This chain links TRBV18 with TRBJ1-2, with D uncertain. Trimming shortened V by 6 bases and J by 6 bases, and 8 bases separated the two germline ends. CDR1 is KGHSH, CDR2 LQKENI, per germline. The CDR3 covers 11 residues. The DNA of the CDR3 is TGTGCCAGCTCGCCCTCTCATGGCTACACCTTC. As protein: CASSPSHGYTF.

The chain uses TRBV14 and TRBJ2-7; D ambiguous. V dropped 2 bases and J dropped 0 bases, with 17 bases sitting between them. Germline V gene sequence: CDR1 SGHDN, CDR2 FVKESK. The CDR3 has 17 residues. CDR3 in DNA: TGTGCCAGCAGCCAACCACCCTCGACTTTCGGCTCCTACGAGCAGTACTTC. Translation gives CASSQPPSTFGSYEQYF.

The V call is TRBV4-2, the J call TRBJ2-3, with 9 positions matching TRBD2. CDR1 and CDR2 (germline): LGHNA, YNFKEQ. The CDR3 sequence is 16 residues long. The trim removed 1 base at V and 5 bases at J, leaving 7 bases unmatched. CDR3 sequence: CASSQAGAGGRDTQYF. The CDR3 DNA sequence: TGTGCCAGCAGCCAAGCGGGGGCGGGAGGGAGAGATACGCAGTATTTT.

The rearrangement links TRBV12-3 or TRBV12-4 to TRBJ2-1, with TRBD2 matching 12 bases. Trimming at V came to 2 bases and at J to 12 bases, leaving 5 bases not matched to a gene. This CDR3 is built from 14 residues. CDR3: CASSLWTSGDLQFF. In DNA form, the CDR3 reads TGTGCCAGCAGTTTATGGACTAGCGGGGATTTGCAGTTCTTC.

A single count supports this clonotype. The rearrangement joins TRBV28 to TRBJ2-1; 7 nucleotides match TRBD1. This CDR3 has 15 amino acids. Germline CDR1 is MDHEN and CDR2 is SYDVKM. After removal of 4 bases from V and 0 bases from J, the junction contained 3 bases not matched to a gene. CDR3 DNA: TGTGCCAGCAGTTACGGACAGGACTCCTACAATGAGCAGTTCTTC. Its translation is CASSYGQDSYNEQFF.

This clonotype has at least ten counts. V gene TRBV20-1 combines with J gene TRBJ2-2; maybe TRBD2 (5 bases). Germline V CDR1 and CDR2: DFQATT, SNEGSKA (reference sequence). The V gene lost 5 bases and the J gene lost 3 bases, with 10 bases spanning the gap. This CDR3 contains 13 residues. CDR3 coding DNA: TGCAGTGCTGGTGGGGAGTACACCGGGGAGCTGTTTTTT. Translated: CSAGGEYTGELFF.

V and J are TRBV6-5 and TRBJ1-2, with TRBD1 matching over 7 bases. The CDR3 contains 17 residues. Germline trimming cut 0 bases from V and 3 bases from J; bases unmatched to any gene: 10. Per germline, CDR1 MNHEY and CDR2 SVGAGI. The CDR3 DNA reads as TGTGCCAGCAGTTACTCGAGTAAATGGGGACAGCACTATGGCTACACCTTC. Protein: CASSYSSKWGQHYGYTF.